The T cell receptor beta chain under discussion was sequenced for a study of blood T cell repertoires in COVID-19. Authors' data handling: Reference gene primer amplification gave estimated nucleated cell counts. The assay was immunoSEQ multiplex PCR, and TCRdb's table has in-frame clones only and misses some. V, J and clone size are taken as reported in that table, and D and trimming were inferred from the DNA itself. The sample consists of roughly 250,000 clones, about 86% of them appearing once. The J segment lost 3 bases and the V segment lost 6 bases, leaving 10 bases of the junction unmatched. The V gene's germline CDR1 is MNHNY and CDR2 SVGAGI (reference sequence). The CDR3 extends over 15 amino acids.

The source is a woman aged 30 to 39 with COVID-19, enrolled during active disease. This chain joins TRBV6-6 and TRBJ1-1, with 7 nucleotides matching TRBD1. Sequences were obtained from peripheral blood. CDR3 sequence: CASSVRGQSDTEAFF. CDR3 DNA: TGTGCCAGCAGCGTAAGGGGACAGAGTGACACTGAAGCTTTCTTT.